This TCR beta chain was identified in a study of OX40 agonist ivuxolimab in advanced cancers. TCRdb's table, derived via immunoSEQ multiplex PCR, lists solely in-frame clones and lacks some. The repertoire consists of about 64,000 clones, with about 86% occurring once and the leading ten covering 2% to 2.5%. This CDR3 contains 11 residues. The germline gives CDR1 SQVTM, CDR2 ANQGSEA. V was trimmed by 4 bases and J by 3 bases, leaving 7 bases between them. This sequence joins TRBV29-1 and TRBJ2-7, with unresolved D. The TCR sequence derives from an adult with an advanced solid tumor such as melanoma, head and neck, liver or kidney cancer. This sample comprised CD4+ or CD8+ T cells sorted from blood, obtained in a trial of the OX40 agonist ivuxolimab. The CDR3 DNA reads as TGCAGCGTTGTCCTGAGCTACGAGCAGTACTTC. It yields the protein CSVVLSYEQYF.